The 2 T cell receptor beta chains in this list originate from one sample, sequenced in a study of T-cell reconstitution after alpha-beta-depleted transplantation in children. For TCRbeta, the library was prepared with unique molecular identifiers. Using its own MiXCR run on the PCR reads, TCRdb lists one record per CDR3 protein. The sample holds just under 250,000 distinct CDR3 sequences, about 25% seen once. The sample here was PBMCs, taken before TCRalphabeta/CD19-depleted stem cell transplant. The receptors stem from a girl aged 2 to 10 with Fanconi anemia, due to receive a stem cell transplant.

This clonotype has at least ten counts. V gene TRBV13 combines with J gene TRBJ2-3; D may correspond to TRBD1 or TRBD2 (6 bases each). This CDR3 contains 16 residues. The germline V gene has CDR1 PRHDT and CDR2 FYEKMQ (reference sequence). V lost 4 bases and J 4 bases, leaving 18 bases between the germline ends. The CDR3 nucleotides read TGTGCCAGCAGCTCACCATCGGGGGCCACCTCAGATACGCAGTATTTT. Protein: CASSSPSGATSDTQYF. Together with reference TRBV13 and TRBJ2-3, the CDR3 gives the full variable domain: AAGVIQSPRHLIKEKRETATLKCYPIPRHDTVYWYQQGPGQDPQFLISFYEKMQSDKGSIPDRFSAQQFSDYHSELNMSSLELGDSALYFCASSSPSGATSDTQYFGPGTRLTVL.

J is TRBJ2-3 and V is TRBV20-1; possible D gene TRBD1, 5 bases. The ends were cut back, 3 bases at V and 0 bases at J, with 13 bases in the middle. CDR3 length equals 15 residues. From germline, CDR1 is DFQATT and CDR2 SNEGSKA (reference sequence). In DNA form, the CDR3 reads TGCAGTGCTAGGAGTTTCAGGGCTAGCACAGATACGCAGTATTTT. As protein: CSARSFRASTDTQYF.